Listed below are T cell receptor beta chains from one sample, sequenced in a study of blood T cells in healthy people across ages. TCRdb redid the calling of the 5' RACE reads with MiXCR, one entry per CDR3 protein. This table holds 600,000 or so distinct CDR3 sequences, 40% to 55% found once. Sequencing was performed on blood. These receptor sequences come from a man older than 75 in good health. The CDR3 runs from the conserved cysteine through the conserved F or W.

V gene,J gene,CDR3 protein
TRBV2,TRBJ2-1,CASSRAGEQFF
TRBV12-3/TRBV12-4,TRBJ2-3,CASRTGTLSTDTQYF
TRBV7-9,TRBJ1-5,CASSSGTGGNQPQHF
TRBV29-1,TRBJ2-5,CSVLGQYNEQYF
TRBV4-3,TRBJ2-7,CASSQGSTVPTYEQYF
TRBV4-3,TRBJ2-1,CASSQGWDGHNEQFF
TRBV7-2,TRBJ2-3,CASSSQSTEQDTQYF
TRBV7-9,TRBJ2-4,CASSLADRVEQYF
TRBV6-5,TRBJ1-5,CASRSGQINQPQHF
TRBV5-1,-,CASSLLGSLRTSGPYEQYF
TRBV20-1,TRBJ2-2,CSARKTGRDTGELFF
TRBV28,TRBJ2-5,CASSSSTGGGETQYF
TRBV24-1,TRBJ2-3,CATSDYPRPGTADMQYF
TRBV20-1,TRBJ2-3,CSAREEGAGTDTQYF
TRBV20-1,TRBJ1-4,CSANSRRGHEKLFF
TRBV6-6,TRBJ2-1,CASSRYGGDYNEQFF
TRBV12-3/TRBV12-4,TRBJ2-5,CASGSSSSETQYF
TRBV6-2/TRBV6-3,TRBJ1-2,CASSYAAYPYGYTF
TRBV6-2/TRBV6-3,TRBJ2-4,CASSYNRGMAKNIQYF
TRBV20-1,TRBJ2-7,CSPYTISPHEQYF
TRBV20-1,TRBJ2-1,CSAFRDRTYNEQFF
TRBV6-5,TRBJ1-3,CASSRDGGSGNTIYF
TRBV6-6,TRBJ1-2,CASSYDTIGGGYTF
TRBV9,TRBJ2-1,CASSASHRGQIDEQFF
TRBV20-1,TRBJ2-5,CSARGQGTGEQYF
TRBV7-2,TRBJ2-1,CASSERTGGYNEQFF
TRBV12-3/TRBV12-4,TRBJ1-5,CASSLEGTGNQPQHF
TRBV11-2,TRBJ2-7,CASSLNSVSYEQYF
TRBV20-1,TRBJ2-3,CSALSGASTDTQYF
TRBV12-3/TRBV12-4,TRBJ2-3,CASITRGSDTQYF
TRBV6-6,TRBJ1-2,CASSPGDSRYTF
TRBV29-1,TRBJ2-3,CSVDNTSDGAGDTQYF
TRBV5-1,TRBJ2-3,CASSLEGQGFADTQYF
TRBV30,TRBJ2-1,CAWSDTGVVGEQFF
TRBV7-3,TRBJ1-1,CASSQGHGNTEAFF
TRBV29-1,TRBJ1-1,CSVERGAGNTEAFF
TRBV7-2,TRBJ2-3,CASKTRLAASTDTQYF
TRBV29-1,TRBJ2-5,CSVEGLAGEGNEQYF
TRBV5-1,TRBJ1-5,CASSITGQDYQPQHF
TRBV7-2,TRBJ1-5,CASSLMDLNQPQHF
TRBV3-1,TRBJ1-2,CASSPLQGAGNYGYTF
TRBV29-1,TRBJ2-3,CSVSTDTQYF
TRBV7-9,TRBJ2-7,CASSLVASGTGYEQYF
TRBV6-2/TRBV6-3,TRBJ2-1,CASSPGLAGGYSYNEQFF